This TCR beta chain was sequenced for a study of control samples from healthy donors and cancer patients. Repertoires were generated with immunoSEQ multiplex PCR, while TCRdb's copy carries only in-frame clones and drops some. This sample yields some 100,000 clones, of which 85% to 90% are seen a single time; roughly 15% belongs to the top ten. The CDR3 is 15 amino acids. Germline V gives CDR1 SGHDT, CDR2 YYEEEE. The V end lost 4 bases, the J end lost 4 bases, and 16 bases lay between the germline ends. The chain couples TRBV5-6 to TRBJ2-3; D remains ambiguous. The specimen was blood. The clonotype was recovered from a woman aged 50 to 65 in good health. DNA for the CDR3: TGTGCCAGCAGCACCCCCGGGCGATCTCCAGATACGCAGTATTTT. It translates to CASSTPGRSPDTQYF. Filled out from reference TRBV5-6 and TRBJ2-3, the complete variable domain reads DAGVTQSPTHLIKTRGQQVTLRCSPKSGHDTVSWYQQALGQGPQFIFQYYEEEERQRGNFPDRFSGHQFPNYSSELNVNALLLGDSALYLCASSTPGRSPDTQYFGPGTRLTVL.